The rows below give T cell receptor beta chains drawn from one sample of a study of blood T cell repertoires in COVID-19. Sequenced by immunoSEQ multiplex PCR; TCRdb stores in-frame clones only, minus some. The repertoire holds about 250,000 clones, roughly 84% seen once, with 2.1% in the top ten. Source material: peripheral blood. The origin of the receptors is a woman aged 40 to 50 who had recovered from COVID-19. Both conserved end residues are part of each CDR3. Each record gives: J gene, clone size, D gene, V gene, CDR3 protein, CDR3 DNA. The D gene is left open where the match is weak. Clone size, where shown, is once, few, many, or a class for clones that have expanded.

J: TRBJ2-3
size: NA
D: TRBD2
V: TRBV5-1
CDR3: CASSLTSGGRGDTQYF
DNA: TGCGCCAGCAGCTTGACTAGCGGGGGAAGGGGGGATACGCAGTATTTT

J: TRBJ1-2
size: NA
D: NA
V: TRBV7-2
CDR3: CASSLDQGTYGYTF
DNA: TGTGCCAGCAGCTTGGATCAGGGGACCTATGGCTACACCTTC

J: TRBJ2-1
size: NA
D: NA
V: TRBV5-6
CDR3: CASSLGGGTSSYNEQFF
DNA: TGTGCCAGCAGCTTGGGTGGCGGCACTTCCTCCTACAATGAGCAGTTCTTC

J: TRBJ2-5
size: NA
D: TRBD2
V: TRBV5-4
CDR3: CASSLGGGRETQYF
DNA: TGTGCCAGCAGCCTGGGGGGGGGTAGGGAGACCCAGTACTTC

J: TRBJ2-2
size: NA
D: NA
V: TRBV2
CDR3: CASKVGRSNTGELFF
DNA: TGTGCCAGCAAAGTTGGCAGATCTAACACCGGGGAGCTGTTTTTT

J: TRBJ2-3
size: NA
D: TRBD2
V: TRBV6-5
CDR3: CASSYPRRRGKVTQYF
DNA: TGTGCCAGCAGTTACCCGAGGAGGCGGGGGAAGGTTACGCAGTATTTT

J: TRBJ2-1
size: many
D: NA
V: TRBV5-1
CDR3: CASRGQNSDEQFF
DNA: TGCGCCAGCAGGGGACAAAATAGTGATGAGCAGTTCTTC

J: TRBJ2-7
size: NA
D: NA
V: TRBV19
CDR3: CASSIGSAQQGSYEQYF
DNA: TGTGCCAGTAGTATCGGGAGCGCCCAACAGGGGTCCTACGAGCAGTACTTC

J: TRBJ2-3
size: NA
D: TRBD1
V: TRBV18
CDR3: CASTRDRADTQYF
DNA: TGTGCCAGCACCCGGGACAGGGCGGATACGCAGTATTTT

J: TRBJ2-7
size: NA
D: NA
V: TRBV27
CDR3: CASSINRGATYEQYF
DNA: TGTGCCAGCAGTATAAACCGGGGGGCTACCTACGAGCAGTACTTC

J: TRBJ2-3
size: NA
D: NA
V: TRBV6-6
CDR3: CASSSLLGGTQYF
DNA: TGTGCCAGCAGCTCCCTACTAGGGGGTACGCAGTATTTT

J: TRBJ2-2
size: NA
D: TRBD1
V: TRBV2
CDR3: CASSPSPGGVGTGELFF
DNA: TGTGCCAGCAGCCCCTCGCCAGGGGGCGTAGGCACCGGGGAGCTGTTTTTT

J: TRBJ1-5
size: NA
D: TRBD1
V: TRBV7-8
CDR3: CASSFGTAQPQHF
DNA: TGTGCCAGCAGCTTTGGGACAGCACAGCCCCAGCATTTT

J: TRBJ2-7
size: NA
D: NA
V: TRBV14
CDR3: CASSRRDSPHYEQYF
DNA: TGTGCCAGCAGCCGTCGGGACTCGCCCCACTACGAGCAGTACTTC

J: TRBJ1-2
size: medium-sized
D: NA
V: TRBV5-1
CDR3: CASSLVGGRGYTF
DNA: TGCGCCAGCAGCTTGGTGGGGGGTCGAGGCTACACCTTC

J: TRBJ2-7
size: NA
D: TRBD1
V: TRBV19
CDR3: CASSGQGIYEQYF
DNA: TGTGCCAGTAGTGGACAGGGTATCTACGAGCAGTACTTC

J: TRBJ2-3
size: once
D: TRBD2
V: TRBV7-9
CDR3: CASSSMTGTSGSTDTQYF
DNA: TGTGCCAGCAGCTCCATGACCGGGACTAGCGGGAGCACAGATACGCAGTATTTT

J: TRBJ2-1
size: NA
D: TRBD1
V: TRBV27
CDR3: CASSLRDRSEQFF
DNA: TGTGCCAGCAGCTTGCGGGACAGGAGTGAGCAGTTCTTC

J: TRBJ1-2
size: NA
D: NA
V: TRBV7-9
CDR3: CASSPRGGSGIDYGYTF
DNA: TGTGCCAGCAGCCCCCGGGGGGGTTCAGGGATAGATTATGGCTACACCTTC

J: TRBJ2-1
size: NA
D: TRBD2
V: TRBV28
CDR3: CASSPLAGSSYNEQFF
DNA: TGTGCCAGCAGTCCTCTAGCGGGGAGCTCCTACAATGAGCAGTTCTTC

J: TRBJ2-7
size: NA
D: TRBD1
V: TRBV6-5
CDR3: CASSYSTGTGVREQYF
DNA: TGTGCCAGCAGTTACTCCACCGGGACAGGGGTTCGGGAGCAGTACTTC

J: TRBJ1-2
size: NA
D: TRBD1
V: TRBV7-2
CDR3: CASSLPMTGGYGYTF
DNA: TGTGCCAGCAGCTTACCGATGACAGGGGGCTATGGCTACACCTTC

J: TRBJ1-5
size: once
D: NA
V: TRBV7-9
CDR3: CASSLAGAGDNQPQHF
DNA: TGTGCCAGCAGCTTAGCAGGTGCCGGAGACAATCAGCCCCAGCATTTT

J: TRBJ2-5
size: NA
D: TRBD2
V: TRBV5-1
CDR3: CASQTSGGETQYF
DNA: TGCGCCAGCCAGACTAGCGGGGGAGAGACCCAGTACTTC

J: TRBJ1-1
size: NA
D: TRBD1
V: TRBV23-1
CDR3: CASTADRRNTEAFF
DNA: TGCGCCAGCACCGCGGACAGGAGGAACACTGAAGCTTTCTTT

J: TRBJ1-2
size: NA
D: NA
V: TRBV11-2
CDR3: CASSPSGNGYTF
DNA: TGTGCCAGCAGCCCTTCAGGGAATGGCTACACCTTC

J: TRBJ1-6
size: NA
D: NA
V: TRBV3-1/TRBV3-2
CDR3: CASSPQGFSTPLHF
DNA: TGTGCCAGCAGCCCACAGGGTTTTAGTACACCCCTCCACTTT

J: TRBJ1-2
size: NA
D: TRBD1
V: TRBV27
CDR3: CASSSHLGTGTTNYGYTF
DNA: TGTGCCAGCAGTTCCCACCTAGGGACAGGGACCACTAACTATGGCTACACCTTC

J: TRBJ2-7
size: NA
D: TRBD2
V: TRBV5-1
CDR3: CASSLFGTSGSSYEQYF
DNA: TGCGCCAGCAGCTTGTTTGGGACTAGCGGATCATCCTACGAGCAGTACTTC

J: TRBJ2-3
size: NA
D: TRBD2
V: TRBV5-5
CDR3: CASSLVLAGYTDTQYF
DNA: TGTGCCAGCAGCTTGGTCCTAGCGGGGTACACAGATACGCAGTATTTT

J: TRBJ1-5
size: NA
D: TRBD1
V: TRBV28
CDR3: CASSARGRKQPQHF
DNA: TGTGCCAGCAGTGCCAGGGGGCGCAAACAGCCCCAGCATTTT

J: TRBJ1-6
size: once
D: NA
V: TRBV3-1/TRBV3-2
CDR3: CASSQDKILNSPLHF
DNA: TGTGCCAGCAGCCAAGATAAGATCCTAAATTCACCCCTCCACTTT

J: TRBJ2-3
size: NA
D: NA
V: TRBV3-1/TRBV3-2
CDR3: CASSQSGLSMSTDTQYF
DNA: TGTGCCAGCAGCCAATCGGGACTTTCCATGAGCACAGATACGCAGTATTTT

J: TRBJ1-2
size: NA
D: TRBD1
V: TRBV6-2/TRBV6-3
CDR3: CASSKQGESYGYTF
DNA: TGTGCCAGCAGTAAACAGGGGGAGAGCTATGGCTACACCTTC

J: TRBJ1-5
size: few
D: TRBD1
V: TRBV5-8
CDR3: CASSLAQGGYSNQPQHF
DNA: TGTGCCAGCAGCTTGGCGCAGGGGGGATATAGCAATCAGCCCCAGCATTTT

J: TRBJ1-5
size: NA
D: NA
V: TRBV18
CDR3: CASSPGTAPSSNQPQHF
DNA: TGTGCCAGCTCACCAGGAACAGCCCCTTCTAGCAATCAGCCCCAGCATTTT

J: TRBJ2-5
size: NA
D: NA
V: TRBV9
CDR3: CASSVQGGDGETQYF
DNA: TGTGCCAGCAGCGTTCAAGGGGGGGACGGTGAGACCCAGTACTTC

J: TRBJ1-1
size: once
D: NA
V: TRBV7-6
CDR3: CASSLDGPMNTEAFF
DNA: TGTGCCAGCAGCTTAGATGGGCCAATGAACACTGAAGCTTTCTTT

J: TRBJ2-1
size: NA
D: TRBD2
V: TRBV19
CDR3: CATTRGANYNEQFF
DNA: TGTGCCACCACGCGGGGGGCGAATTACAATGAGCAGTTCTTC

J: TRBJ2-5
size: NA
D: NA
V: TRBV5-4
CDR3: CASSRGMAQETQYF
DNA: TGTGCCAGCAGCCGGGGGATGGCCCAAGAGACCCAGTACTTC

J: TRBJ2-2
size: NA
D: NA
V: TRBV19
CDR3: CASTLRDTSTGELFF
DNA: TGTGCCAGTACCCTTCGGGACACGAGCACCGGGGAGCTGTTTTTT

J: TRBJ2-4
size: NA
D: NA
V: TRBV20-1
CDR3: CSASELIAKNIQYF
DNA: TGCAGTGCTAGTGAACTTATAGCCAAAAACATTCAGTACTTC